This T cell receptor beta chain is drawn from a study of T cell repertoires in cytomegalovirus infection. Overall study: Through public TCR beta signatures, both CMV infection and matching HLA type were indicated. Study-level points and caveats: Across the ex vivo response, the dominant clonotypes were HLA-C-restricted CMV-specific TCR beta clonotypes. CMV carriers having the relevant HLA were flagged by cumulative public TCR beta family frequency.

V dropped 6 bases and J dropped 0 bases, with 8 bases sitting between them. Germline V gene sequence: CDR1 MNHNS, CDR2 SASEGT. This CDR3 comprises 13 residues. Details on this clonotype: Its antigen is unknown.

TCRdb re-derived calls from the reads in MiXCR, one entry per CDR3 protein. The profile shows about 60,000 distinct CDR3 sequences, roughly 32% of them singletons. The V call is TRBV6-1, the J call TRBJ1-2, with D uncertain. The sequence came from a human donor in good health (CMV status not recorded). Some clones in this sample may be carry-over from other donors' samples. What was sequenced was PBMCs, sequenced either directly or after in vitro stimulation (not recorded which). The DNA of the CDR3 is TGTGCCAGCAGCCCCATTCCTAACTATGGCTACACCTTC. Translated: CASSPIPNYGYTF.